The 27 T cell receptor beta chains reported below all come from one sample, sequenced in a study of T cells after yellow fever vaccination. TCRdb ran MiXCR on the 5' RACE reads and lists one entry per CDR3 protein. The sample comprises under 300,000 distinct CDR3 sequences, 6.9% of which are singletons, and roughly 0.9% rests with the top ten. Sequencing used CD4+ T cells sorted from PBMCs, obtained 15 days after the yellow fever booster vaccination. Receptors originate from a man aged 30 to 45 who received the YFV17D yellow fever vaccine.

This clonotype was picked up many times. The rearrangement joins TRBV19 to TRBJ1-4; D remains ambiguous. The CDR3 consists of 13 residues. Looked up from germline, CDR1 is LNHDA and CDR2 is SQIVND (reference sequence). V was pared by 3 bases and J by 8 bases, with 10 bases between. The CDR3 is CASSMGLREKLFF. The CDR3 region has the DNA TGTGCCAGTAGTATGGGTCTTCGCGAAAAACTGTTTTTT. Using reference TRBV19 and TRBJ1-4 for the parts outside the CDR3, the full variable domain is DGGITQSPKYLFRKEGQNVTLSCEQNLNHDAMYWYRQDPGQGLRLIYYSQIVNDFQKGDIAEGYSVSREKKESFPLTVTSAQKNPTAFYLCASSMGLREKLFFGSGTQLSVL.

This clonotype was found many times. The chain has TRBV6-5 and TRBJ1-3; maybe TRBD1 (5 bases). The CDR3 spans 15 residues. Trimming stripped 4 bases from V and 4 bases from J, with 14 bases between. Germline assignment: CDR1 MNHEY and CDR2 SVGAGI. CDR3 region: CASSSAIGVGNTIYF. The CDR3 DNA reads TGTGCCAGCAGTTCCGCGATAGGGGTCGGAAACACCATATATTTT.

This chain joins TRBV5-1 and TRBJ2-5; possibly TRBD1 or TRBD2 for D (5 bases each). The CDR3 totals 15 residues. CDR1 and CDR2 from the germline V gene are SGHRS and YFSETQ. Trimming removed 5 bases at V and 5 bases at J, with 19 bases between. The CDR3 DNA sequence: TGCGCCAGCAGTTTGAGGGACGGTGTACGGGAGACCCAGTACTTC. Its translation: CASSLRDGVRETQYF.

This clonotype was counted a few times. CDR3 loop: CASSLNGLSLNTEAFF. As DNA, the CDR3 is TGCGCCAGCAGCTTGAACGGACTGAGCCTGAACACTGAAGCTTTCTTT. This rearrangement joins TRBV5-1 to TRBJ1-1; D gene uncertain. The CDR3 consists of 16 residues. V gave up 1 base and J gave up 0 bases, with 13 bases separating them. Looked up from germline, CDR1 is SGHRS and CDR2 is YFSETQ.

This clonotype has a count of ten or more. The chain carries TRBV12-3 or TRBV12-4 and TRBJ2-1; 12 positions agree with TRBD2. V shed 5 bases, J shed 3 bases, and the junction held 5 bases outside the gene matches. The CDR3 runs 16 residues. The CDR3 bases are TGTGCCAGCAGTCCCACTAGCGGGAGGATCTACAATGAGCAGTTCTTC. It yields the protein CASSPTSGRIYNEQFF.

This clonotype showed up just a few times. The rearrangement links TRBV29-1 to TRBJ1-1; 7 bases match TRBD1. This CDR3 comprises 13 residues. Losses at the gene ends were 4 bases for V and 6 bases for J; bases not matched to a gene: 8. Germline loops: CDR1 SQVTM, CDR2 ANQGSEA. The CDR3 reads CSVGRRQGAEAFF. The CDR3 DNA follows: TGCAGCGTTGGGAGGAGACAGGGCGCTGAAGCTTTCTTT.

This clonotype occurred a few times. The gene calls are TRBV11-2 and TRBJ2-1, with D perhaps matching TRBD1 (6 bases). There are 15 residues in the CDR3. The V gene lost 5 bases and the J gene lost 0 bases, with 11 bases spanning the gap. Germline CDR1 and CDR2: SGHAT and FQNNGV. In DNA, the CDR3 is TGTGCCAGCAGCCGGACAGTGAGCTCCTACAATGAGCAGTTCTTC. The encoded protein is CASSRTVSSYNEQFF. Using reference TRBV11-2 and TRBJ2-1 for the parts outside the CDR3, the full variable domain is EAGVAQSPRYKIIEKRQSVAFWCNPISGHATLYWYQQILGQGPKLLIQFQNNGVVDDSQLPKDRFSAERLKGVDSTLKIQPAKLEDSAVYLCASSRTVSSYNEQFFGPGTRLTVL.

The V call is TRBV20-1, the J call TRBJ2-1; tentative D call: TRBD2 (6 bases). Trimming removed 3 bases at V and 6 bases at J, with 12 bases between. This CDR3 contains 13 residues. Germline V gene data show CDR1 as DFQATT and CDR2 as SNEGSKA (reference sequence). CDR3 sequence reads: CSASGGKANEQFF. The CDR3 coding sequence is TGCAGTGCTAGTGGCGGGAAAGCCAATGAGCAGTTCTTC.

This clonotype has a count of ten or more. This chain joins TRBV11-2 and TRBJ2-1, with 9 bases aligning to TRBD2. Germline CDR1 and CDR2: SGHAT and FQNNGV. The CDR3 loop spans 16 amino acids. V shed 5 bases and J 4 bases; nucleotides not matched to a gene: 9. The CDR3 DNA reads TGTGCCAGCAGCCTAGTCCGACTAGCGGAGTACAATGAGCAGTTCTTC. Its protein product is CASSLVRLAEYNEQFF.

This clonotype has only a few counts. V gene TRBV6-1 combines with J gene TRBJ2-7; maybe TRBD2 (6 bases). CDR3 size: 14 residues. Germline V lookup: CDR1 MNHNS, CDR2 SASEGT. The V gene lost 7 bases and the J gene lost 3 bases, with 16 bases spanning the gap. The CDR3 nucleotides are TGTGCCAGCAATAAAGCTCGGGACTTCTACGAGCAGTACTTC. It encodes CASNKARDFYEQYF.

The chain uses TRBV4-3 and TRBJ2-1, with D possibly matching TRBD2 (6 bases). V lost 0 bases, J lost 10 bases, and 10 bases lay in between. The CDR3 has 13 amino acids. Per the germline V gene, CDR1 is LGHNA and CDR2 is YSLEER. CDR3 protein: CASSQEEGAEQFF. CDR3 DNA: TGCGCCAGCAGCCAAGAGGAGGGTGCCGAGCAGTTCTTC.

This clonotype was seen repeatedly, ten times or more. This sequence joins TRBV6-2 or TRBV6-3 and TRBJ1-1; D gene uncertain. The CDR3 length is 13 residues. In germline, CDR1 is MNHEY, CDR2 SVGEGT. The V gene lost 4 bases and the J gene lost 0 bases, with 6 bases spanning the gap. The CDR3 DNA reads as TGTGCCAGCAGTTGGACCGTGAACACTGAAGCTTTCTTT. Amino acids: CASSWTVNTEAFF.

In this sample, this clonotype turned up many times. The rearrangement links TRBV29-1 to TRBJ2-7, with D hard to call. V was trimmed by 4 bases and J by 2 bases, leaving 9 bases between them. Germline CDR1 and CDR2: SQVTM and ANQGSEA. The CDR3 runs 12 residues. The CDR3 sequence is CSVGQATYEQYF. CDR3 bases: TGCAGCGTTGGCCAGGCAACCTACGAGCAGTACTTC.

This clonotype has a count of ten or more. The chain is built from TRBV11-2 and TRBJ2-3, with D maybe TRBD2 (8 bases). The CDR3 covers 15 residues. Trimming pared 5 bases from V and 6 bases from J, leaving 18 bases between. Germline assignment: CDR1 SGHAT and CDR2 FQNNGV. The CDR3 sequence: CASSPGRGLVDTQYF. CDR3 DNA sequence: TGTGCCAGCAGCCCCGGGAGGGGGCTGGTTGATACGCAGTATTTT.

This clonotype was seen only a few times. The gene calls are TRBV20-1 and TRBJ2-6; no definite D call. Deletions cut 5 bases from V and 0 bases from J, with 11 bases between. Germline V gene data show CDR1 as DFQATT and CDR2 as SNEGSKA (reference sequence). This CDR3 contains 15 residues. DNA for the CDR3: TGCAGTGCTGCTATACAAGGCTCTGGGGCCAACGTCCTGACTTTC. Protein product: CSAAIQGSGANVLTF.

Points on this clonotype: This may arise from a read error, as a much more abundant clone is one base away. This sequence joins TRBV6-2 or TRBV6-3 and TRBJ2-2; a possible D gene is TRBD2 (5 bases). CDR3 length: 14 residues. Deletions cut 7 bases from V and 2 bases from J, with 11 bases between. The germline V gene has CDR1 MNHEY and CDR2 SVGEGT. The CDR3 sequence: CASKASGNTGELFF. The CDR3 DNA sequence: TGTGCCAGCAAGGCTTCGGGAAACACCGGGGAGCTGTTTTTT.

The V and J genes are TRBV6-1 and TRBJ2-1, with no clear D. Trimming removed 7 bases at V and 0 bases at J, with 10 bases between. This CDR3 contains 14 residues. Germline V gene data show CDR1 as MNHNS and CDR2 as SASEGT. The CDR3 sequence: CASKGAFSYNEQFF. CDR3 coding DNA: TGTGCCAGCAAGGGCGCCTTCTCCTACAATGAGCAGTTCTTC.

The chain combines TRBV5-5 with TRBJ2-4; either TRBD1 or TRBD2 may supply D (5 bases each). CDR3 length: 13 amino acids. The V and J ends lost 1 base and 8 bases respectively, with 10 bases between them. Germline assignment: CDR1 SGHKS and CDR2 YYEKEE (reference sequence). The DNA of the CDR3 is TGTGCCAGCAGCTTGCAGGGAGTAGACATTCAGTACTTC. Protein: CASSLQGVDIQYF. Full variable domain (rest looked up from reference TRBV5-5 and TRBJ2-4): DAGVTQSPTHLIKTRGQQVTLRCSPISGHKSVSWYQQVLGQGPQFIFQYYEKEERGRGNFPDRFSARQFPNYSSELNVNALLLGDSALYLCASSLQGVDIQYFGAGTRLSVL.

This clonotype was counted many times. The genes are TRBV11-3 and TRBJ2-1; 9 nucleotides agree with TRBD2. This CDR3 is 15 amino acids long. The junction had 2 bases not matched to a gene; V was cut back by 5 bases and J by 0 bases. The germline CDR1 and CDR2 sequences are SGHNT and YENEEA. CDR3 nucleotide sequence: TGTGCCAGCAGCCTGACTAGCGGCTCCTACAATGAGCAGTTCTTC. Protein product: CASSLTSGSYNEQFF. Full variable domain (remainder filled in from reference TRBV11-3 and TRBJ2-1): EAGVVQSPRYKIIEKKQPVAFWCNPISGHNTLYWYLQNLGQGPELLIRYENEEAVDDSQLPKDRFSAERLKGVDSTLKIQPAELGDSAVYLCASSLTSGSYNEQFFGPGTRLTVL.

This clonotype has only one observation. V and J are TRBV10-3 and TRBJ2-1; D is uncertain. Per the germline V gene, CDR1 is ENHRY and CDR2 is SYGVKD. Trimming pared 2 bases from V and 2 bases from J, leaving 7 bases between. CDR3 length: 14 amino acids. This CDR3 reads CAISEGLPYNEQFF. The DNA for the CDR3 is TGTGCCATCAGTGAGGGTCTCCCCTACAATGAGCAGTTCTTC.

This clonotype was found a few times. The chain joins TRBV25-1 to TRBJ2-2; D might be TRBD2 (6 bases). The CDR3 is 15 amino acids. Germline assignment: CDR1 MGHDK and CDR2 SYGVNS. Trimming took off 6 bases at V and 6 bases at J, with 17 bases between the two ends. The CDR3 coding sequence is TGTGCCAGCAGCCTGAGCACGACGGGGGCCGGGGAGCTGTTTTTT. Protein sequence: CASSLSTTGAGELFF.

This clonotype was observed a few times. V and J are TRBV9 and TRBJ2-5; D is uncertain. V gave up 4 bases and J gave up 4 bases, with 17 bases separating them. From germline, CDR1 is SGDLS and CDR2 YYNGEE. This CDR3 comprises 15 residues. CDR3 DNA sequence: TGTGCCAGCAGCCCCCGTAGGATTACGGGAGAGACCCAGTACTTC. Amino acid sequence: CASSPRRITGETQYF.

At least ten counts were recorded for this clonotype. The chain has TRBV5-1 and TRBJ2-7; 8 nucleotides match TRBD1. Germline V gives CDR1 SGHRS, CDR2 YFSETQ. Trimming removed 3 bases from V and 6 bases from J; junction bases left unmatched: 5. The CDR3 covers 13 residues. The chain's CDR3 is CASSSTGDSEQYF. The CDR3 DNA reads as TGCGCCAGCAGCTCGACAGGGGACTCCGAGCAGTACTTC. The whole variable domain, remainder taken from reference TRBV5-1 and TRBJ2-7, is KAGVTQTPRYLIKTRGQQVTLSCSPISGHRSVSWYQQTPGQGLQFLFEYFSETQRNKGNFPGRFSGRQFSNSRSEMNVSTLELGDSALYLCASSSTGDSEQYFGPGTRLTVT.

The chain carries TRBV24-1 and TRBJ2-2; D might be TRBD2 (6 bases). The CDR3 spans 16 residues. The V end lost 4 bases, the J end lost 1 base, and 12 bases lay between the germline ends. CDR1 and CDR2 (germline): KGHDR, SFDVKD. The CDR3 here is CATSEIGRGNTGELFF. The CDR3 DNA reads TGTGCCACCAGTGAGATTGGGCGGGGGAACACCGGGGAGCTGTTTTTT.

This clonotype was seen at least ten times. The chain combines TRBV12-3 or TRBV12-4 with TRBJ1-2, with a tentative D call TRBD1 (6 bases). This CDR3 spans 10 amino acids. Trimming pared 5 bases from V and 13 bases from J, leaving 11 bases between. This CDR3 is CASSDRKGTF. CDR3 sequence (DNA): TGTGCCAGCAGTGACAGGAAGGGCACCTTC.

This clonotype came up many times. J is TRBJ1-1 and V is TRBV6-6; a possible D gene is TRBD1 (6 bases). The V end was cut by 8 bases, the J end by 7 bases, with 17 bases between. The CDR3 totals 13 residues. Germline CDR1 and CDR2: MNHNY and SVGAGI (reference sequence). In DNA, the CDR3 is TGTGCCAGCGCACAGGGTGGAGCGGTTGAAGCTTTCTTT. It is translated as CASAQGGAVEAFF.

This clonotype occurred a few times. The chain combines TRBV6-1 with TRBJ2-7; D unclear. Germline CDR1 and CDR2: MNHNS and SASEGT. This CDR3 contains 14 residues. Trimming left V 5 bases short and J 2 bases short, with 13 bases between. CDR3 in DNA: TGTGCCAGCAGTCAACGGATGGGTCCCTACGAGCAGTACTTC. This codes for CASSQRMGPYEQYF.